This T cell receptor (beta chain) was observed in a study of Graves' ophthalmopathy and Graves' hyperthyroidism. The germline CDR1 and CDR2 sequences are SGHVS and FQNEAQ. J was trimmed by 5 bases and V by 2 bases; bases with no gene match: 10. The CDR3 runs to 16 residues. This clonotype has at least ten counts. Ages of hyperthyroidism patients ran from 18 to 65, and their diagnoses were new, under 2 months' duration. As diagnostic evidence, clinical symptoms, serum thyroxine, TRAb, thyroid ultrasound and orbital computed tomography were relied upon. PBMCs stemmed from more than 9.5 ml of fresh peripheral blood. TCR beta CDR3 amplification used RNA transcripts. Scientists carried out first-round RT-PCR using HTBI primers and then a second-round multiplex PCR. Using its own MiXCR run on the multiplex PCR reads, TCRdb lists one record per CDR3 protein. The sample records over 500,000 distinct CDR3 sequences, approximately 21% being singletons.

This receptor was identified in a woman aged 18-29 years with stable Graves' hyperthyroidism. Some clones in this sample may be carry-over from other donors' samples. What was sequenced was peripheral blood. J is TRBJ2-5 and V is TRBV7-8; the match to TRBD2 covers 8 bases. CDR3 sequence reads: CASSLNRLAMWETQYF. The CDR3 nucleotides are TGTGCCAGCAGCTTAAATCGACTAGCGATGTGGGAGACCCAGTACTTC.